The present entry profiles one T cell receptor (beta chain) with its context. These data belong to a study of blood T cell repertoires in COVID-19. For the study at large: Samples of COVID-19 (acute and convalescent) were obtained from the United States, Italy and Spain.

Germline CDR1 and CDR2: LGHDT and YNNKEL (reference sequence). CDR3 length: 12 amino acids. V was clipped by 5 bases and J by 4 bases, with 9 bases between them. Profiling relied on immunoSEQ multiplex PCR, and the TCRdb table lists in-frame clones only, not all of them. Here the sample spans 150,000 or so clones, approximately 82% being singletons. The receptor's source is a woman of 80 years or more with acute or convalescent COVID-19. The sample was peripheral blood. This chain uses TRBV3-1 (or the pseudogene TRBV3-2) with TRBJ2-7, with unresolved D. CDR3 loop: CASSGEEYEQYF. The CDR3 nucleotides are TGTGCCAGCAGCGGAGAGGAGTACGAGCAGTACTTC.